Sequencing of this TCR beta chain was carried out in a study of T cells after yellow fever vaccination. Study context: Those fractions that held only low numbers of cells were prepared using the SMART-Seq v4 Ultra Low Input RNA kit. Study-level points and caveats: Most primary-vaccination clones recurred post-booster (roughly 96% CD4, about 90% CD8).

TCRdb reprocessed the 5' RACE reads via MiXCR and lists one record per CDR3 protein. In the table there are around 350,000 distinct CDR3 sequences, approximately 6% of which are singletons. A word on this clonotype: What it recognizes is unknown.

Trimming cost V 6 bases and J 4 bases, with 18 bases left between them. There are 15 residues in the CDR3. CDR1 and CDR2 (germline): MNHEY, SVGEGT. The sequence was obtained from a man aged 30 to 39 who received the YFV17D yellow fever vaccine. The sequenced sample was PBMCs, obtained 5 days after the yellow fever booster vaccination. The V call is TRBV6-2 or TRBV6-3, the J call TRBJ1-2; possibly TRBD1 for D (6 bases). In nucleotides, the CDR3 is TGTGCCAGCAGGGGGGCCGGGACCGGAGGCTATGGCTACACCTTC. This sequence encodes CASRGAGTGGYGYTF.